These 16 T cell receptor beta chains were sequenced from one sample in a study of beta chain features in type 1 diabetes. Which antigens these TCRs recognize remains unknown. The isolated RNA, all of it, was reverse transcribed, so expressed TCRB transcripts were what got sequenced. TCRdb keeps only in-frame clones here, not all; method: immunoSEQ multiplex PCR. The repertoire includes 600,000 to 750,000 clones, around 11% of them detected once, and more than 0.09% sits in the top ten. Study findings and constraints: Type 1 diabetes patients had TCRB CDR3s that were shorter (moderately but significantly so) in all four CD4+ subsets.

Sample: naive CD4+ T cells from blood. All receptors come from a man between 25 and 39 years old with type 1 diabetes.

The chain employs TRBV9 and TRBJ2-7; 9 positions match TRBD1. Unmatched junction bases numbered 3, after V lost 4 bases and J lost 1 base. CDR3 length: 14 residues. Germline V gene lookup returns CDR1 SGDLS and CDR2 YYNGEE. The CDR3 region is CASSTGQGSYEQYF. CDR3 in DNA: TGTGCCAGCAGCACGGGACAGGGTTCCTACGAGCAGTACTTC.

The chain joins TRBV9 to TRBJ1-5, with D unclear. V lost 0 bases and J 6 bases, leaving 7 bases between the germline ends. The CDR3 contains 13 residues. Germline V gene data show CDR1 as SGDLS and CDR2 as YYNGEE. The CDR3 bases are TGTGCCAGCAGCGTAGTAGGAGGTCAGCCCCAGCATTTT. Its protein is CASSVVGGQPQHF.

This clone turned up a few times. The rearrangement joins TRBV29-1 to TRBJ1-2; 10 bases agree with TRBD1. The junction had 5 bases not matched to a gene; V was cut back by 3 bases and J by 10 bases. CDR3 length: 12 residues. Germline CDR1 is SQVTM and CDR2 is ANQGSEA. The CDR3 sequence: CSVDRDRGFYTF. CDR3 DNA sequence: TGCAGCGTTGACCGGGACAGGGGCTTCTACACCTTC.

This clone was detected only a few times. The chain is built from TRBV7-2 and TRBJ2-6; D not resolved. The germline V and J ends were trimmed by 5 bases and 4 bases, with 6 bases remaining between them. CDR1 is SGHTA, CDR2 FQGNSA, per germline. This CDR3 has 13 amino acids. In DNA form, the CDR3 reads TGTGCCAGCAGCCCCCGCGGGGCCAACGTCCTGACTTTC. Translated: CASSPRGANVLTF.

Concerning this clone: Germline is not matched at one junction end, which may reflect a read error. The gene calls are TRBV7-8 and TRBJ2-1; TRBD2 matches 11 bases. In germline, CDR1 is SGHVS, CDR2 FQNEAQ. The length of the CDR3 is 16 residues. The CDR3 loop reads CASSVLAGAGYNEQFF. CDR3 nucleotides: TGTGCTAGCAGCGTACTAGCGGGGGCTGGTTACAATGAGCAGTTCTTC.

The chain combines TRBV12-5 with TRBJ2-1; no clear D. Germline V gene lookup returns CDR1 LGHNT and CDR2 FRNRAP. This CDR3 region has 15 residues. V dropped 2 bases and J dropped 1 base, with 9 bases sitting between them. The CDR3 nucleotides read TGTGCTAGTGGTTTGAATGGGGATTCCTACAATGAGCAGTTCTTC. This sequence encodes CASGLNGDSYNEQFF.

The CDR3 sequence is CASSPSGQAYQTQYF. The CDR3 DNA reads as TGTGCCAGCAGCCCTAGCGGACAGGCCTATCAGACCCAGTACTTC. The V and J genes are TRBV4-2 and TRBJ2-5; the D call may be TRBD1 or TRBD2 (7 bases each). The V gene's germline CDR1 is LGHNA and CDR2 YNFKEQ. CDR3 length: 15 amino acids. The V gene lost 4 bases and the J gene lost 6 bases, with 18 bases spanning the gap.

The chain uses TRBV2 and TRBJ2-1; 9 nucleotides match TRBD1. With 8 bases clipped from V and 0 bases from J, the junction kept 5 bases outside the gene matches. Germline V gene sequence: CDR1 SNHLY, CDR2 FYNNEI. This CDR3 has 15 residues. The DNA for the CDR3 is TGTGCCAGCGGAGAGACAGGGGGCTCCTACAATGAGCAGTTCTTC. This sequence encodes CASGETGGSYNEQFF.

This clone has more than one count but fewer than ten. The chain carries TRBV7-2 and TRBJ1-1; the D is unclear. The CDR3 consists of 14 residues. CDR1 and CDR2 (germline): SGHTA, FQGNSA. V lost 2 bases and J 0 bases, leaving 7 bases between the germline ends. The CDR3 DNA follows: TGTGCCAGCAGCTTAAGACTAATGAACACTGAAGCTTTCTTT. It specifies CASSLRLMNTEAFF.

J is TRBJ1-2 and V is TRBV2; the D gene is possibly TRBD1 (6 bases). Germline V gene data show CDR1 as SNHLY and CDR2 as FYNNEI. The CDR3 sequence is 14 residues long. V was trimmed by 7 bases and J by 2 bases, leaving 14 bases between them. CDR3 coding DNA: TGTGCCAGCATGACAGGACGGAAAAACTATGGCTACACCTTC. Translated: CASMTGRKNYGYTF. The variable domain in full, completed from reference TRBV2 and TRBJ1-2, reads EPEVTQTPSHQVTQMGQEVILRCVPISNHLYFYWYRQILGQKVEFLVSFYNNEISEKSEIFDDQFSVERPDGSNFTLKIRSTKLEDSAMYFCASMTGRKNYGYTFGSGTRLTVV.

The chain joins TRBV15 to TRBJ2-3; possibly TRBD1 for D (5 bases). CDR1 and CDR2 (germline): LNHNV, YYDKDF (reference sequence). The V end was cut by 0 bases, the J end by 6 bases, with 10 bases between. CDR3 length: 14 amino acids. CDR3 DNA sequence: TGTGCCACCAGCAGAGAAACAGGAATCGATACGCAGTATTTT. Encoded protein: CATSRETGIDTQYF.

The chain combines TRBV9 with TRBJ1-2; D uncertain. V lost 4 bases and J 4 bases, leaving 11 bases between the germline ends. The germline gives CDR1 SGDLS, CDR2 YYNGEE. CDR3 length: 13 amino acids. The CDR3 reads CASSPLAAYGYTF. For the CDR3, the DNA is TGTGCCAGCAGCCCCCTGGCCGCCTATGGCTACACCTTC.

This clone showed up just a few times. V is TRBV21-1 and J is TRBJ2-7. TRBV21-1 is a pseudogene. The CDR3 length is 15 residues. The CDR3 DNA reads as TGTGCCAGCAGCAACCAGGACGGGCGAGATTACGAGCAGTACTTC. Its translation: CASSNQDGRDYEQYF.

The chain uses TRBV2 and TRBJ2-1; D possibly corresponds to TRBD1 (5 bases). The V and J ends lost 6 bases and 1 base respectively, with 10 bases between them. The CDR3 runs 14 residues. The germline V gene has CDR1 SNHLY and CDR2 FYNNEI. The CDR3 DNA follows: TGTGCCAGCAGCGACAGTAATTCCTACAATGAGCAGTTCTTC. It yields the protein CASSDSNSYNEQFF.

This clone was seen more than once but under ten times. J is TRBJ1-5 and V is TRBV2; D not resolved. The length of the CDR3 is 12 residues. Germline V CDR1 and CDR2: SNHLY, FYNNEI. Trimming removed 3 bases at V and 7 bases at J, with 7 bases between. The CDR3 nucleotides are TGTGCCAGCAGTGACCGGGTGCAGCCCCAGCATTTT. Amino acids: CASSDRVQPQHF.

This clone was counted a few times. CDR3 in amino acids: CASSRTGTGIYGYTF. CDR3 nucleotides: TGTGCCAGCAGTAGGACTGGGACAGGGATTTATGGCTACACCTTC. The chain combines TRBV6-5 with TRBJ1-2, with TRBD1 matching over 9 bases. The CDR3 is 15 amino acids. V was pared by 5 bases and J by 5 bases, with 9 bases of the junction left unmatched. From germline, CDR1 is MNHEY and CDR2 SVGAGI.